The 24 T cell receptor beta chains below come from one sample, sequenced in a study of low-dose radiotherapy and immunotherapy resistance in tumors. Gene-specific TRAV and TRBV primers were used for first-strand cDNA, covering alpha and beta chains. Both a constant-region primer and a V-primer adapter served to amplify TCRs across around 20 PCR cycles. TCRdb re-derived calls from the reads in MiXCR, one entry per CDR3 protein. The data contain about 18,000 distinct CDR3 sequences, about 70% of them singletons. The receptors come from a human donor with advanced metastatic prostate, ovarian, gallbladder or colorectal cancer (not recorded which). This table probably holds off-target reads from a library built for another chain.

The chain recombines TRBV7-2 with TRBJ1-5; no clear D gene. Germline CDR1 reads SGHTA; CDR2 reads FQGNSA. The CDR3 runs 16 residues. The V and J ends lost 1 base and 6 bases respectively, with 16 bases between them. The CDR3 DNA reads as TGTGCCAGCAGCTTAGATTTCTCGGGCGTAGGTCAGCCCCAGCATTTT. Protein sequence: CASSLDFSGVGQPQHF.

V gene TRBV4-3 combines with J gene TRBJ2-6; D unclear. The CDR3 runs 15 residues. The germline CDR1 and CDR2 sequences are LGHNA and YSLEER. Trimming took 4 bases from V and 2 from J, leaving 9 bases between them. The CDR3 reads CASSPWGAGANVLTF. CDR3 sequence (DNA): TGCGCCAGCAGCCCATGGGGTGCTGGGGCCAACGTCCTGACTTTC.

V is TRBV9 and J is TRBJ2-1; D not certain. V lost 0 bases to trimming and J lost 0 bases, with 1 base between them. The V gene's germline CDR1 is SGDLS and CDR2 YYNGEE. The CDR3 contains 13 residues. The CDR3 loop reads CASSVGSYNEQFF. The CDR3, as DNA: TGTGCCAGCAGCGTAGGCTCCTACAATGAGCAGTTCTTC.

This clonotype was found once. The V call is TRBV20-1, the J call TRBJ2-7; unclear D gene. Germline CDR1 reads DFQATT; CDR2 reads SNEGSKA (reference sequence). V lost 3 bases, J lost 0 bases, and 9 bases lay in between. This CDR3 has 13 amino acids. The CDR3 is CSARETLSYEQYF. Written as DNA, the CDR3 is TGCAGTGCTAGGGAGACGCTCTCCTACGAGCAGTACTTC.

This chain connects TRBV19 to TRBJ2-5; 7 nucleotides agree with TRBD1. Germline CDR1 is LNHDA and CDR2 is SQIVND (reference sequence). V was pared by 5 bases and J by 2 bases, with 8 bases of the junction left unmatched. This CDR3 region has 15 residues. CDR3 residues: CASSLARDSQETQYF. CDR3 sequence (DNA): TGTGCCAGTAGTCTGGCCCGGGACAGTCAAGAGACCCAGTACTTC.

The chain combines TRBV19 with TRBJ1-1; D is undetermined. Trimming stripped 6 bases from V and 0 bases from J, with 8 bases between. The CDR3 contains 13 residues. Germline assignment: CDR1 LNHDA and CDR2 SQIVND (reference sequence). The DNA of the CDR3 is TGTGCCAGTAGGAGCGGATTGAACACTGAAGCTTTCTTT. It codes for CASRSGLNTEAFF.

This clonotype has just a few counts. This chain links TRBV4-3 with TRBJ2-1, with D unresolved. V lost 0 bases and J 5 bases, leaving 5 bases between the germline ends. The CDR3 runs 13 residues. CDR1 is LGHNA and CDR2 is YSLEER in the germline V gene. CDR3 residues: CASSQEVNNEQFF. CDR3 bases: TGCGCCAGCAGCCAAGAGGTCAACAATGAGCAGTTCTTC.

This chain links TRBV6-2 or TRBV6-3 with TRBJ2-2, with D possibly being TRBD1 (6 bases). V was cut by 6 bases and J by 2 bases, with 13 bases left in between. This CDR3 comprises 15 residues. CDR1 MNHEY and CDR2 SVGEGT come from the germline V gene. The CDR3 coding sequence is TGTGCCAGCAGCTCCGGGACACTTAACACCGGGGAGCTGTTTTTT. Amino acids: CASSSGTLNTGELFF.

The chain combines TRBV5-4 with TRBJ2-5, with 11 positions matching TRBD2. Germline CDR1 SGHNT, CDR2 YYREEE (reference sequence). The CDR3 length is 17 residues. V lost 3 bases to trimming and J lost 5 bases; unmatched junction nucleotides: 12. The CDR3 DNA sequence: TGTGCCAGCAGCTCCGGTCTTAGCGGGGGGGCCCCGGAGACCCAGTACTTC. This translates into CASSSGLSGGAPETQYF.

The chain recombines TRBV20-1 with TRBJ1-1; D is undetermined. CDR3 length: 11 residues. CDR1 and CDR2 from the germline V gene are DFQATT and SNEGSKA (reference sequence). V shed 1 base and J shed 6 bases, with 6 bases lying between them. The CDR3 DNA sequence: TGCAGTGCTAGAGCTGGATCTGAAGCTTTCTTT. Residues: CSARAGSEAFF.

The chain recombines TRBV28 with TRBJ2-3; no definite D call. The CDR3 loop spans 13 amino acids. V dropped 8 bases and J dropped 7 bases, with 16 bases sitting between them. Germline lookup yields CDR1 MDHEN and CDR2 SYDVKM. The CDR3 DNA follows: TGTGCCAGCGGGGAAGGCAGCATCAATACGCAGTATTTT. Its protein product is CASGEGSINTQYF.

V and J are TRBV6-1 and TRBJ2-7; 7 nucleotides agree with TRBD1. Germline V gene lookup returns CDR1 MNHNS and CDR2 SASEGT. The V gene end was trimmed by 5 bases and the J gene end by 2 bases; junction bases not matched to a gene: 9. This CDR3 is 15 amino acids long. The CDR3 DNA is TGTGCCAGCAGTTCCCGACAGGGCGGACCCTACGAGCAGTACTTC. Its protein is CASSSRQGGPYEQYF.

The chain carries TRBV12-3 or TRBV12-4 and TRBJ2-1, with D hard to call. Deletions cut 7 bases from V and 7 bases from J, with 17 bases between. CDR3 length equals 14 residues. CDR3 protein: CASTIGRTLNEQFF. The CDR3 DNA reads as TGTGCCAGCACCATAGGACGCACCTTGAATGAGCAGTTCTTC.

A single count supports this clonotype. The chain employs TRBV9 and TRBJ2-1; possible D gene TRBD2, 5 bases. Trimming took 1 base from V and 1 from J, leaving 18 bases between them. The germline CDR1 and CDR2 sequences are SGDLS and YYNGEE. CDR3 length: 18 amino acids. This chain's CDR3 is CASSVSHQQSGSYNEQFF. The CDR3 DNA sequence: TGTGCCAGCAGCGTATCCCACCAACAGAGCGGTTCCTACAATGAGCAGTTCTTC.

J is TRBJ2-1 and V is TRBV5-1, with 7 bases fitting TRBD2. The junction had 2 bases not matched to a gene; V was cut back by 3 bases and J by 5 bases. The CDR3 covers 13 residues. Germline V gives CDR1 SGHRS, CDR2 YFSETQ. The CDR3 region is CASSWSGNNEQFF. The CDR3 DNA follows: TGCGCCAGCAGCTGGAGCGGGAACAATGAGCAGTTCTTC.

V gene TRBV7-9 combines with J gene TRBJ1-5; D is unclear. This CDR3 contains 15 residues. V dropped 5 bases and J dropped 3 bases, with 14 bases sitting between them. CDR1 and CDR2 (germline): SEHNR, FQNEAQ (reference sequence). In DNA form, the CDR3 reads TGTGCCAGCAGCCCTGGGGTGTCTGCCAATCAGCCCCAGCATTTT. This encodes CASSPGVSANQPQHF.

This clonotype has a handful of counts. DNA of the CDR3: TGTGCCAGCAGCTCCGAGATAGCGGGAGTCTCCAATGAGCAGTTCTTC. Protein product: CASSSEIAGVSNEQFF. The chain combines TRBV11-3 with TRBJ2-1; 9 bases align to TRBD2. The CDR3 is 16 residues long. The germline V gene has CDR1 SGHNT and CDR2 YENEEA. Trimming at V came to 4 bases and at J to 6 bases, leaving 10 bases not matched to a gene.

The chain joins TRBV2 to TRBJ1-5; no reliable D call. CDR3 length: 15 residues. CDR1 and CDR2 from the germline V gene are SNHLY and FYNNEI. The V and J ends lost 4 bases and 0 bases respectively, with 10 bases between them. The CDR3 is CASSGPVNSNQPQHF. The CDR3, as DNA: TGTGCCAGCAGTGGTCCAGTAAATAGCAATCAGCCCCAGCATTTT.

The V gene is TRBV12-3 or TRBV12-4, the J gene TRBJ2-7, with 7 bases that match TRBD1. This CDR3 has 16 residues. With 5 bases clipped from V and 3 bases from J, the junction kept 13 bases outside the gene matches. The CDR3 region is CASSPRDRDSLYEQYF. The CDR3 DNA is TGTGCCAGCAGTCCTCGGGACCGGGACAGCCTCTACGAGCAGTACTTC.

This clonotype was seen a few times. V and J are TRBV28 and TRBJ2-1; 11 bases line up with TRBD2. The CDR3 sequence is 12 residues long. Trimming at V came to 7 bases and at J to 13 bases, leaving 6 bases not matched to a gene. The germline V gene has CDR1 MDHEN and CDR2 SYDVKM. CDR3 sequence reads: CASIKLAGEQFF. CDR3 DNA: TGTGCCAGCATCAAACTAGCGGGAGAACAGTTCTTC.

This chain connects TRBV20-1 to TRBJ2-1; 7 bases fit TRBD2. Germline CDR1 and CDR2: DFQATT and SNEGSKA (reference sequence). V was pared by 6 bases and J by 7 bases, with 9 bases of the junction left unmatched. The length of the CDR3 is 13 residues. CDR3 bases: TGCAGTGCACCGCCGGGGGGTAGTAATGAGCAGTTCTTC. Its protein product is CSAPPGGSNEQFF.

The V and J genes are TRBV24-1 and TRBJ1-5; D is perhaps TRBD1 (6 bases). The CDR3 extends over 14 amino acids. Trimming shortened V by 2 bases and J by 7 bases, and 11 bases separated the two germline ends. In germline, CDR1 is KGHDR, CDR2 SFDVKD. CDR3 sequence: CATSDSLTGQPQHF. DNA of the CDR3: TGTGCCACCAGTGATTCCTTGACAGGCCAGCCCCAGCATTTT.

This clonotype appeared a few times. This chain connects TRBV11-2 to TRBJ2-5; 10 nucleotides agree with TRBD2. The CDR3 has 16 amino acids. Germline CDR1 is SGHAT and CDR2 is FQNNGV. V lost 1 base to trimming and J lost 4 bases; unmatched junction nucleotides: 6. The CDR3 reads CASSLAAGGSGETQYF. The CDR3 DNA reads as TGTGCCAGCAGCTTAGCAGCGGGGGGGTCTGGAGAGACCCAGTACTTC.

The chain combines TRBV4-1 with TRBJ2-6, with D unclear. V lost 1 base and J lost 0, with 7 bases in between. The germline V gene encodes CDR1 MGHRA and CDR2 YSYEKL. The CDR3 is 16 residues long. DNA of the CDR3: TGCGCCAGCAGCCAAGGGGCCGCCTCTGGGGCCAACGTCCTGACTTTC. Encoded protein: CASSQGAASGANVLTF.